Presented here are 9 T cell receptor beta chains from one specimen sequenced in a study of human T cells and chemical hapten exposure. Time point given: pre-sensitization, week 0. The treatment is: therapeutic diphenylcyclopropenone sensitization with weekly scalp DPC. MiXCR, run by TCRdb on the RACE reads, gives a single entry per CDR3 protein. Of about 39,000 distinct CDR3 sequences in the sample, roughly 12% were seen once. The specimen was whole blood, collected in connection with sensitization to the hapten diphenylcyclopropenone (DPC). Receptors originate from a woman in her 30s with alopecia areata. Some clones in this sample may be carry-over from other donors' samples.

The chain combines TRBV15 with TRBJ1-5; no clear D. Germline values: CDR1 LNHNV, CDR2 YYDKDF (reference sequence). The V and J ends lost 8 bases and 1 base respectively, with 9 bases between them. This CDR3 region has 13 residues. CDR3 amino acids: CATGGVSNQPQHF. In nucleotides, the CDR3 is TGTGCCACCGGTGGCGTGAGCAATCAGCCCCAGCATTTT.

This clonotype was seen many times. The DNA is omitted, as the CDR3 cannot be located on it reliably, and the CDR3 follows TCRdb's listing. V gene TRBV11-3 combines with J gene TRBJ2-2; the table's TRBD1 call for D was not verified on the DNA. The CDR3 length is 13 residues, termini included. From germline, CDR1 is SGHNT and CDR2 YENEEA. The CDR3 region is CASSFREKGSCFF.

This clonotype came up many times. The rearrangement uses TRBV28 and TRBJ1-2; 7 nucleotides agree with TRBD1. The V gene's germline CDR1 is MDHEN and CDR2 SYDVKM. This CDR3 comprises 14 residues. With V trimmed by 5 bases and J by 8 bases, 11 bases remained unmatched. This chain's CDR3 is CASSQDRATYGYTF. CDR3 bases: TGTGCCAGCAGTCAAGACAGGGCGACGTACGGCTACACCTTC.

This clonotype was counted many times. The rearrangement uses TRBV18 and TRBJ2-3; possible D gene TRBD2, 5 bases. CDR1 KGHSH and CDR2 LQKENI come from the germline V gene. V lost 3 bases and J 1 base, leaving 11 bases between the germline ends. The CDR3 sequence is 15 residues long. The CDR3 DNA follows: TGTGCCAGCTCACCTGTTGCGGGTGGCACAGATACGCAGTATTTT. This codes for CASSPVAGGTDTQYF.

This clonotype was recorded many times. This rearrangement joins TRBV7-2 to TRBJ2-2, with 7 bases fitting TRBD1. With V trimmed by 3 bases and J by 2 bases, 6 bases remained unmatched. Germline V gene sequence: CDR1 SGHTA, CDR2 FQGNSA. This CDR3 is built from 16 residues. CDR3 in DNA: TGTGCCAGCAGCTTCGCGACAGGGCTTAACACCGGGGAGCTGTTTTTT. It codes for CASSFATGLNTGELFF. Full variable domain (rest looked up from reference TRBV7-2 and TRBJ2-2): GAGVSQSPSNKVTEKGKDVELRCDPISGHTALYWYRQSLGQGLEFLIYFQGNSAPDKSGLPSDRFSAERTGGSVSTLTIQRTQQEDSAVYLCASSFATGLNTGELFFGEGSRLTVL.

This clonotype appeared many times. V usage is TRBV7-8 and J usage is TRBJ1-4; weak D call: TRBD1 (5 bases). Germline V gene lookup returns CDR1 SGHVS and CDR2 FQNEAQ. The CDR3 length is 18 residues. Trimming stripped 0 bases from V and 8 bases from J, with 22 bases between. CDR3 amino acids: CASSLALGGSTVQEKLFF. CDR3 coding DNA: TGTGCCAGCAGCTTAGCGCTGGGGGGAAGTACGGTACAGGAAAAACTGTTTTTT.

The J gene is TRBJ2-3, the V gene TRBV29-1; D unresolved. Trimming took 6 bases from V and 4 from J, leaving 11 bases between them. Germline-derived CDR1 and CDR2 are SQVTM and ANQGSEA. The CDR3 spans 12 residues. The CDR3 is CSVLFTADTQYF. Written as DNA, the CDR3 is TGCAGCGTCCTCTTTACTGCAGATACGCAGTATTTT.

The table lists this clonotype with a few counts. The chain combines TRBV19 with TRBJ1-5; perhaps TRBD1 as D (6 bases). The CDR3 is 13 residues long. Germline V gene sequence: CDR1 LNHDA, CDR2 SQIVND (reference sequence). V was shortened by 8 bases and J by 8 bases, with 16 bases between the two germline ends. CDR3 coding DNA: TGTGCCAGTTCATTGGGGGCCCTTAAGCCCCAGCATTTT. It is translated as CASSLGALKPQHF.

This clonotype appeared many times. The rearrangement uses TRBV7-2 and TRBJ1-2; 9 bases align to TRBD1. V trimming: 5 bases; J trimming: 4 bases; junction bases outside the gene matches: 11. The CDR3 is 16 amino acids. Germline CDR1 is SGHTA and CDR2 is FQGNSA. The CDR3 loop reads CASSTRTGEVVYGYTF. CDR3 sequence (DNA): TGTGCCAGCAGCACAAGGACAGGGGAAGTAGTCTATGGCTACACCTTC.